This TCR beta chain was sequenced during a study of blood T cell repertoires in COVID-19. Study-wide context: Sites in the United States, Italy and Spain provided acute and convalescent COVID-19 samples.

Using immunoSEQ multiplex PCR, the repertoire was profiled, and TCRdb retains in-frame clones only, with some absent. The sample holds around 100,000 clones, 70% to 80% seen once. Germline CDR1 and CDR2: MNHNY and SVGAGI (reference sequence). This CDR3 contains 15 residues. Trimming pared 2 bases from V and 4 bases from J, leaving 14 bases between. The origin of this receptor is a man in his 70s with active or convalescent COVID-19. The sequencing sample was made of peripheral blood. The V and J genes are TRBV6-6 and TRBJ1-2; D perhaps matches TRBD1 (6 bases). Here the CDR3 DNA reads TGTGCCAGCAGTTACAGCGTAACAGGGCTCTATGGCTACACCTTC. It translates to CASSYSVTGLYGYTF.